Listed here are 10 T cell receptor beta chains from one sample, sequenced in a study of OX40 agonist ivuxolimab in advanced cancers. Libraries were prepared through the immunoSEQ multiplex PCR assay. TCRdb took over this immuneACCESS table, retaining in-frame rearrangements with V and J assigned. Such tables are incomplete; in checked studies, under half of the missing clones stem from an unresolved V gene, and the remainder is unexplained. Across this sample there are tens of thousands of clones, with about 89% seen only once. The ten most abundant clones make up around 1.8% of the sample. This material consisted of CD4+ or CD8+ T cells sorted from blood, taken in a trial of the OX40 agonist ivuxolimab. All receptors come from an adult with an advanced solid tumor such as melanoma, head and neck, liver or kidney cancer.

CDR3 region: CASSLDNYNEQFF. The CDR3 bases are TGTGCCAGCAGCTTGGACAACTACAATGAGCAGTTCTTC. The V and J genes are TRBV5-4 and TRBJ2-1, with D unclear. V lost 0 bases to trimming and J lost 3 bases, with 4 bases between them. In germline, CDR1 is SGHNT, CDR2 YYREEE (reference sequence). The CDR3 covers 13 residues.

The chain links TRBV11-2 to TRBJ1-2; the match to TRBD1 covers 8 bases. Germline V CDR1 and CDR2: SGHAT, FQNNGV. Trimming at V came to 0 bases and at J to 4 bases, leaving 10 bases not matched to a gene. The CDR3 totals 17 residues. In DNA form, the CDR3 reads TGTGCCAGCAGCTTAGATCCCGGACAGGGAAGAGTCTATGGCTACACCTTC. It is translated as CASSLDPGQGRVYGYTF.

The J gene is TRBJ2-2, the V gene TRBV15, with TRBD1 identical over 7 bases. The CDR3 is 15 residues long. J gave up 5 bases and V 3 bases, and 6 bases lay outside the gene matches. In germline, CDR1 is LNHNV, CDR2 YYDKDF (reference sequence). The DNA of the CDR3 is TGTGCCACCAGCAGGAACAGGGGATCGACCGGGGAGCTGTTTTTT. It is translated as CATSRNRGSTGELFF.

This sequence joins TRBV4-1 and TRBJ1-2; 8 nucleotides agree with TRBD1. Germline V gene data show CDR1 as MGHRA and CDR2 as YSYEKL. V lost 2 bases to trimming and J lost 5 bases; unmatched junction nucleotides: 4. This CDR3 comprises 14 residues. CDR3 in amino acids: CASSQPRQGYGYTF. The CDR3 DNA reads TGCGCCAGCAGCCAACCTAGACAGGGGTATGGCTACACCTTC.

This chain uses TRBV28 with TRBJ2-7, with 14 nucleotides matching TRBD2. The germline gives CDR1 MDHEN, CDR2 SYDVKM. The CDR3 has 18 amino acids. The junction had 14 bases not matched to a gene; V was cut back by 4 bases and J by 6 bases. Written as DNA, the CDR3 is TGTGCCAGCAGTTCCCCGGGACTAGCGGGGGCGGGTGTTGGCGAGCAGTACTTC. This codes for CASSSPGLAGAGVGEQYF.

V and J are TRBV4-2 and TRBJ2-7; D perhaps matches TRBD1 (5 bases). This CDR3 comprises 17 residues. V lost 1 base, J lost 7 bases, and 23 bases lay in between. Germline-derived CDR1 and CDR2 are LGHNA and YNFKEQ. Here the CDR3 reads CASSQGGKQEPWREQYF. As DNA, the CDR3 is TGTGCCAGCAGCCAAGGGGGAAAACAGGAACCCTGGCGTGAGCAGTACTTC.

CDR3 region: CAISEYRDTEAFF. CDR3 nucleotides: TGTGCCATCAGTGAGTATAGGGATACTGAAGCTTTCTTT. This chain joins TRBV10-3 and TRBJ1-1; the D is unclear. V was pared by 1 base and J by 5 bases, with 8 bases between. The CDR3 is made up of 13 amino acids. Germline CDR1 ENHRY, CDR2 SYGVKD.

V is TRBV10-3 and J is TRBJ1-2, with a tentative D call TRBD1 (6 bases). CDR1 and CDR2 (germline): ENHRY, SYGVKD. Trimming removed 2 bases from V and 8 bases from J, with 18 bases in between. The CDR3 spans 15 residues. The CDR3 DNA sequence: TGTGCCATCAGTGAGGGGTTGAGTGGGGGCAGAGGCTACACCTTC. It translates to CAISEGLSGGRGYTF.

This chain joins TRBV5-5 and TRBJ1-1; a weak D match, TRBD1 (6 bases). CDR1 and CDR2 (germline): SGHKS, YYEKEE (reference sequence). This CDR3 is built from 14 residues. The V end was cut by 0 bases, the J end by 4 bases, with 10 bases between. The chain's CDR3 is CASSLVGGRTEAFF. The CDR3 DNA sequence: TGTGCCAGCAGCTTGGTGGGGGGGCGCACTGAAGCTTTCTTT. The full variable domain, rest sourced from reference TRBV5-5 and TRBJ1-1, is DAGVTQSPTHLIKTRGQQVTLRCSPISGHKSVSWYQQVLGQGPQFIFQYYEKEERGRGNFPDRFSARQFPNYSSELNVNALLLGDSALYLCASSLVGGRTEAFFGQGTRLTVV.

This sequence joins TRBV19 and TRBJ1-1; D gene ambiguous. Germline V gene lookup returns CDR1 LNHDA and CDR2 SQIVND (reference sequence). The CDR3 sequence is 15 residues long. Trimming removed 5 bases at V and 0 bases at J, with 13 bases between. The DNA for the CDR3 is TGTGCCAGTAGTCCACTCCGGACGGTGAACACTGAAGCTTTCTTT. Its translation: CASSPLRTVNTEAFF.